These T cell receptor beta chains were read from a single sample in a study of OX40 agonist ivuxolimab in advanced cancers. Only in-frame clones appear in the TCRdb table, and some are missing; sequencing was by immunoSEQ multiplex PCR. The table shows over 55,000 clones, with roughly 77% occurring only once. The sequencing used CD4+ or CD8+ T cells sorted from blood, collected in a trial of the OX40 agonist ivuxolimab. Every receptor here comes from an adult with an advanced solid tumor such as melanoma, head and neck, liver or kidney cancer. The CDR3 runs from the conserved cysteine through the conserved F or W. Each record gives: CDR3 protein, CDR3 DNA, D gene, J gene, V gene, clone size. D genes are given only for firm matches. Where a row states a size, it is once, few, many or the class of an expanded clone; other rows omit it.

CDR3aa: CASSSGLADYNEQFF; CDR3nt: TGCGCCAGCAGCTCGGGACTAGCGGACTACAATGAGCAGTTCTTC; d_gene: TRBD2; j_gene: TRBJ2-1; v_gene: TRBV5-1; abundance: once
CDR3aa: CASSHEVGSATGELFF; CDR3nt: TGCGCCAGCAGCCACGAGGTGGGGTCAGCCACCGGGGAGCTGTTTTTT; d_gene: -; j_gene: TRBJ2-2; v_gene: TRBV4-1; abundance: -
CDR3aa: CASSLGQGGYGYTF; CDR3nt: TGCGCCAGCAGCTTAGGCCAGGGGGGCTATGGCTACACCTTC; d_gene: TRBD1; j_gene: TRBJ1-2; v_gene: TRBV5-1; abundance: -
CDR3aa: CASSESTGIYSEQFF; CDR3nt: TGTGCCAGCAGTGAATCGACAGGCATATACAGTGAGCAGTTCTTC; d_gene: -; j_gene: TRBJ2-1; v_gene: TRBV6-1; abundance: -
CDR3aa: CASGQNTEAFF; CDR3nt: TGTGCTAGTGGTCAGAACACTGAAGCTTTCTTT; d_gene: -; j_gene: TRBJ1-1; v_gene: TRBV12-5; abundance: once
CDR3aa: CASTSKGNYGYTF; CDR3nt: TGTGCCAGCACCTCGAAAGGGAACTATGGCTACACCTTC; d_gene: -; j_gene: TRBJ1-2; v_gene: TRBV7-2; abundance: few
CDR3aa: CASRRTASNYGYTF; CDR3nt: TGTGCCAGCAGGCGCACAGCATCTAACTATGGCTACACCTTC; d_gene: -; j_gene: TRBJ1-2; v_gene: TRBV6-5; abundance: few
CDR3aa: CASSMGGGPSTDTQYF; CDR3nt: TGTGCCAGCAGCATGGGTGGGGGACCTAGCACAGATACGCAGTATTTT; d_gene: -; j_gene: TRBJ2-3; v_gene: TRBV5-4; abundance: -
CDR3aa: CAIRESGQGPAGELFF; CDR3nt: TGTGCCATCAGGGAGTCTGGACAGGGGCCAGCCGGGGAGCTGTTTTTT; d_gene: TRBD1; j_gene: TRBJ2-2; v_gene: TRBV10-3; abundance: medium-sized
CDR3aa: CASSLARQGAYEQYF; CDR3nt: TGTGCCAGCAGCTTAGCGCGGCAGGGAGCCTACGAGCAGTACTTC; d_gene: -; j_gene: TRBJ2-7; v_gene: TRBV7-9; abundance: -
CDR3aa: CASRKTGNNSPLHF; CDR3nt: TGTGCCAGCAGAAAGACAGGGAATAATTCACCCCTCCACTTT; d_gene: TRBD1; j_gene: TRBJ1-6; v_gene: TRBV27; abundance: -
CDR3aa: CASSLAQGNYEQYF; CDR3nt: TGTGCCAGCAGCTTAGCTCAGGGGAACTACGAGCAGTACTTC; d_gene: -; j_gene: TRBJ2-7; v_gene: TRBV11-3; abundance: -
CDR3aa: CASSEETGESYGYTF; CDR3nt: TGTGCCAGCAGCGAGGAGACAGGGGAAAGCTATGGCTACACCTTC; d_gene: TRBD1; j_gene: TRBJ1-2; v_gene: TRBV9; abundance: medium-sized
CDR3aa: CASSEPYGGLTDTQYF; CDR3nt: TGTGCCAGCAGCGAACCCTATGGGGGCCTCACAGATACGCAGTATTTT; d_gene: -; j_gene: TRBJ2-3; v_gene: TRBV5-4; abundance: -